The sample holds a few counts of the clone carrying this T cell receptor beta chain. From the 5' RACE reads, TCRdb called clonotypes with MiXCR, one entry per CDR3 protein. Seen here are 53,000 or so distinct CDR3 sequences, approximately 9.4% observed once, and the top ten hold about 8.5%. This sample was included in a study of early T cells in non-severe SARS-CoV-2 infection. Germline loops: CDR1 SGHDT, CDR2 YYEEEE. V shed 5 bases, J shed 2 bases, and the junction held 4 bases outside the gene matches. The CDR3 loop spans 14 amino acids. The rearrangement joins TRBV5-6 to TRBJ2-3; the match to TRBD1 covers 8 bases. Sequencing was carried out using whole blood. This receptor was identified in an adult who was a healthcare worker with PCR-confirmed SARS-CoV-2 infection or an uninfected control (not recorded which). This chain's CDR3 is CASSGTGNTDTQYF. CDR3 DNA sequence: TGTGCCAGCAGTGGGACAGGAAACACAGATACGCAGTATTTT.